This T cell receptor beta chain was retrieved from a study of blood T cell repertoires in COVID-19. Methods used by the authors: The authors estimated nucleated cell counts from reference gene primer amplification. The repertoire was sequenced with immunoSEQ multiplex PCR; TCRdb's copy has only in-frame clones and lacks some. From that table come the V and J calls and clone size; the DNA was used to work out D and trimming. The sample yields approximately 210,000 clones, around four fifths seen once. This clone was counted a few times. Germline CDR1 is MNHEY and CDR2 is SVGAGI. There are 14 residues in the CDR3. The V segment lost 0 bases and the J segment 10 bases; nucleotides outside the gene matches: 7.

This sequence was found in a woman in her thirties or forties with active or convalescent COVID-19. Sequenced material: peripheral blood. The chain uses TRBV6-5 and TRBJ1-1, with TRBD1 matching over 8 bases. CDR3 in amino acids: CASSYSLIDRGAFF. The CDR3 bases are TGTGCCAGCAGTTACTCTTTAATTGACAGGGGAGCTTTCTTT.